The source of this TCR beta chain is a study of T cells in Graves' hyperthyroidism and ophthalmopathy. This clonotype was counted only a few times. The CDR3 extends over 15 amino acids. V shed 0 bases and J shed 4 bases, with 12 bases lying between them. Germline lookup yields CDR1 MNHNS and CDR2 SASEGT. TCR beta CDR3 region amplification was performed from RNA transcripts. The HTBI primer set drove a first-round RT-PCR of the TCR CDR3. TCRdb recomputed calls from the multiplex PCR reads with MiXCR, one row per CDR3 protein. The repertoire holds nearly 600,000 distinct CDR3 sequences, with approximately 15% as singletons.

This clonotype originated in a woman in her twenties or thirties with Graves' hyperthyroidism that later progressed to Graves' ophthalmopathy. V and J are TRBV6-1 and TRBJ1-2; tentatively, D is TRBD1 (5 bases). The sequenced sample consisted of blood. CDR3 region: CASSEAPGRGYGYTF. CDR3 nucleotides: TGTGCCAGCAGTGAAGCACCGGGACGGGGCTATGGCTACACCTTC.